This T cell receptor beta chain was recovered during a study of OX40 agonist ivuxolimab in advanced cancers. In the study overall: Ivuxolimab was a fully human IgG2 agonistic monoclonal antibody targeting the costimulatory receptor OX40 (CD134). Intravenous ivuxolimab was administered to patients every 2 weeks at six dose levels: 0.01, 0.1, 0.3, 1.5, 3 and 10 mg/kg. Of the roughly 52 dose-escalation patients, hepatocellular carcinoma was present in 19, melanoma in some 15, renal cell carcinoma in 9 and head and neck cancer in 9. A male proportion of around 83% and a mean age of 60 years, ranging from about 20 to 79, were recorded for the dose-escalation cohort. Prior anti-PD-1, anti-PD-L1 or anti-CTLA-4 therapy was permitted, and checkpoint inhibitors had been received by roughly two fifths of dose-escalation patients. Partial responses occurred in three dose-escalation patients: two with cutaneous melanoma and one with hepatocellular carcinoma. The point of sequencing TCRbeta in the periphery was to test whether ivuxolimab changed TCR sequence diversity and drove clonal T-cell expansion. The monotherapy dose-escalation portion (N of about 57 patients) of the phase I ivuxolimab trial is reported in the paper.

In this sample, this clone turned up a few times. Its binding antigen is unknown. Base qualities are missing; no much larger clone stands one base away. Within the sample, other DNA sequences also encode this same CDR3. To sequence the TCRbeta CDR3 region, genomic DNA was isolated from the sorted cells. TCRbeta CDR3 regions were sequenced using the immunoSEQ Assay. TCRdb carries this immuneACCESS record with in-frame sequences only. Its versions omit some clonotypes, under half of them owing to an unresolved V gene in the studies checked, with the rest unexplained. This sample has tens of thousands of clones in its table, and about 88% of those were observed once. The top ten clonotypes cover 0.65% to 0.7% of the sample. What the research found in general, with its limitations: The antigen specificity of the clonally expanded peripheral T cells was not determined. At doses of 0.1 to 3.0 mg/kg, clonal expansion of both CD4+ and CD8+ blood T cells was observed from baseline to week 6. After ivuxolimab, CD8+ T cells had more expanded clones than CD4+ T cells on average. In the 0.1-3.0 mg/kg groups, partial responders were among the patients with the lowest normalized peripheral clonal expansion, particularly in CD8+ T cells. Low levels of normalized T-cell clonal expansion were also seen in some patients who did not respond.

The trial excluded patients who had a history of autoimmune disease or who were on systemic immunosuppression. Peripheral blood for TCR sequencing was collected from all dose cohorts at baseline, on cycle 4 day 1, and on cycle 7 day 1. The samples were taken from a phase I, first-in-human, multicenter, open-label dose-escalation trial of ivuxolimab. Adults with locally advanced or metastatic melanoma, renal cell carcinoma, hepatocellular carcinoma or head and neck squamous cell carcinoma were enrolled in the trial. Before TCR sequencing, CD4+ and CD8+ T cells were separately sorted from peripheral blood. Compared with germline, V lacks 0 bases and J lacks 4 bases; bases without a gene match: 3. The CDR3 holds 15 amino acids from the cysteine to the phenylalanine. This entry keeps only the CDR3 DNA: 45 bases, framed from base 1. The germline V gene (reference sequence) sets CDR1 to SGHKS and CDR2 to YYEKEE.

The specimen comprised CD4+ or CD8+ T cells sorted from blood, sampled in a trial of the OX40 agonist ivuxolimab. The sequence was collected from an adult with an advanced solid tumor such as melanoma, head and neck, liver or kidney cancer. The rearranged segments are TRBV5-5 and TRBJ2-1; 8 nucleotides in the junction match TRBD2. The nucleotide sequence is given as TGTGCCAGCAGCTTGGGAACTAGCGGTTACAATGAGCAGTTCTTC. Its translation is CASSLGTSGYNEQFF.